The rows below give T cell receptor beta chains drawn from one sample of a study of blood T cell repertoires in COVID-19. Assay used: immunoSEQ multiplex PCR; TCRdb lists only in-frame clones, some missing. The table shows roughly 200,000 clones, with about 80% occurring only once. Specimen: peripheral blood. All receptors derive from a woman aged 55-69 years with COVID-19, enrolled during active disease. Both conserved end residues are part of each CDR3. Fields, in order: CDR3 protein, CDR3 DNA, clone size, J gene, D gene, V gene. A D gene is named only where the DNA matches it firmly. The listing skips clone size in some rows; elsewhere it reads once, few, many or a size class.

CATSDSASGPYEQYF TGTGCCACCAGTGATTCGGCTAGCGGCCCCTACGAGCAGTACTTC . TRBJ2-7 TRBD2 TRBV24-1
CASRKDNSQETQYF TGTGCTAGCAGAAAAGATAATAGTCAAGAGACCCAGTACTTC . TRBJ2-5 . TRBV7-7
CASSDADSGNTIYF TGTGCCAGCAGCGACGCGGACTCTGGAAACACCATATATTTT . TRBJ1-3 . TRBV6-5
CASRNRDRGINEQFF TGTGCCAGCAGGAACCGGGACAGGGGTATCAATGAGCAGTTCTTC once TRBJ2-1 TRBD1 TRBV2
CASSLVPVSNTGELFF TGTGCCAGCTCACTTGTCCCCGTTTCGAACACCGGGGAGCTGTTTTTT once TRBJ2-2 . TRBV18
CASSPGQGNTGELFF TGCGCCAGCAGCCCGGGACAGGGGAACACCGGGGAGCTGTTTTTT . TRBJ2-2 TRBD1 TRBV5-1
CAISESTGWETQYF TGTGCCATCAGTGAGTCGACAGGTTGGGAGACCCAGTACTTC once TRBJ2-5 . TRBV10-3
CASSLSSYNEQFF TGTGCCAGCAGCCTGAGCTCCTACAATGAGCAGTTCTTC . TRBJ2-1 . TRBV7-9
CASRLSTETQYF TGTGCCAGCAGACTTTCTACGGAGACCCAGTACTTC . TRBJ2-5 . TRBV2
CASSLFNRVANQPQHF TGTGCCAGCAGCTTGTTTAACAGGGTCGCCAATCAGCCCCAGCATTTT . TRBJ1-5 . TRBV5-6
CASSSGGSNQPQHF TGTGCCAGCAGCTCCGGGGGTAGCAATCAGCCCCAGCATTTT . TRBJ1-5 . TRBV7-9
CASSLPGSGGYTF TGTGCCAGCAGTTTACCCGGGAGCGGCGGCTACACCTTC . TRBJ1-2 . TRBV28
CASSYPTQGNQPQHF TGTGCCAGCAGTTACCCGACACAGGGTAATCAGCCCCAGCATTTT few TRBJ1-5 . TRBV6-2/TRBV6-3
CASSQGALKNGELFF TGTGCCAGCAGCCAGGGGGCGCTAAAAAACGGGGAGCTGTTTTTT . TRBJ2-2 . TRBV3-1/TRBV3-2
CASSIDLVEQFF TGTGCCAGCAGCATCGACTTAGTTGAGCAGTTCTTC . TRBJ2-1 . TRBV7-9
CASEVSGVYGYTF TGTGCCAGCGAGGTTTCAGGGGTCTATGGCTACACCTTC . TRBJ1-2 . TRBV6-6
CASSRQNNKETQYF TGTGCCAGCAGCCGACAGAACAACAAAGAGACCCAGTACTTC . TRBJ2-5 . TRBV5-5
CASSGGTGPNEKLFF TGTGCCAGCAGCGGAGGGACAGGGCCGAATGAAAAACTGTTTTTT . TRBJ1-4 TRBD1 TRBV9
CATGADRNTEAFF TGTGCCACCGGGGCGGACAGGAACACTGAAGCTTTCTTT . TRBJ1-1 . TRBV15
CASSRVPNYGYTF TGTGCCAGCAGTAGAGTGCCGAACTATGGCTACACCTTC . TRBJ1-2 . TRBV6-5
CASSLGQSNQPQHF TGTGCCAGCAGCCTAGGACAAAGCAATCAGCCCCAGCATTTT once TRBJ1-5 . TRBV3-1/TRBV3-2
CASSFGADRDEQFF TGTGCCAGCAGCTTCGGCGCCGATCGGGATGAGCAGTTCTTC . TRBJ2-1 . TRBV7-3
CATSRTREGDQPQHF TGTGCCACCAGCAGAACGAGAGAAGGGGATCAGCCCCAGCATTTT . TRBJ1-5 . TRBV15
CASSPTLELGGYTF TGTGCCAGCAGCCCAACCTTGGAGCTGGGTGGCTACACCTTC . TRBJ1-2 . TRBV11-1
CASSQVGTGVGGYTF TGTGCCAGCAGCCAAGTAGGGACAGGGGTAGGAGGCTACACCTTC . TRBJ1-2 TRBD1 TRBV3-1/TRBV3-2
CASSSREGNIQYF TGTGCCAGCAGTTCGCGGGAGGGGAACATTCAGTACTTC . TRBJ2-4 TRBD2 TRBV6-4
CASSQLAPGQGLTIYF TGTGCCAGCAGTCAATTAGCGCCGGGACAGGGATTAACCATATATTTT . TRBJ1-3 TRBD1 TRBV6-6
CASSNRQQVLTDTQYF TGTGCCAGCTCTAATAGACAGCAAGTTCTCACAGATACGCAGTATTTT once TRBJ2-3 . TRBV18
CASSEPSGADTIYF TGTGCCAGCAGTGAACCCTCAGGGGCAGACACCATATATTTT . TRBJ1-3 . TRBV25-1
CASRLPGTSATDTQYF TGCGCCAGCAGACTCCCCGGGACTAGCGCCACAGATACGCAGTATTTT . TRBJ2-3 TRBD2 TRBV5-1
CASSEGSGSTTYEQYF TGTGCCAGCAGCGAAGGCTCCGGGTCCACCACCTACGAGCAGTACTTC once TRBJ2-7 . TRBV7-2
CAISMTSGSGEQYF TGTGCCATCAGTATGACTAGCGGGAGTGGGGAGCAGTACTTC . TRBJ2-7 TRBD2 TRBV10-3
CASSPGLAAYNEQFF TGTGCTAGCAGTCCAGGACTAGCGGCCTACAATGAGCAGTTCTTC . TRBJ2-1 TRBD2 TRBV7-7
CASSSGTSAYEQYF TGCGCCAGCAGCTCTGGGACTAGCGCTTACGAGCAGTACTTC . TRBJ2-7 TRBD2 TRBV5-1
CATSRGRTGGFGQYF TGTGCCACCAGCAGAGGCCGGACAGGGGGCTTTGGGCAGTACTTC . TRBJ2-7 TRBD1 TRBV15
CASSFGTSGGPAKETQYF TGTGCCAGCAGCTTCGGGACTAGCGGGGGGCCGGCTAAAGAGACCCAGTACTTC . TRBJ2-5 TRBD2 TRBV7-2